This T cell receptor beta chain was profiled in a study of blood T cell repertoires in COVID-19. Study overall: T cells, B-cell-depleted T cells, or PBMCs supplied cDNA or gDNA.

Produced via immunoSEQ multiplex PCR; TCRdb's table is partial and in-frame only. The sample holds under 50,000 clones, about three quarters seen once. This CDR3 is 11 amino acids long. Trimming stripped 7 bases from V and 3 bases from J, with 7 bases between. Looked up from germline, CDR1 is SNHLY and CDR2 is FYNNEI. Sequences were obtained from peripheral blood. V and J are TRBV2 and TRBJ2-7; D gene ambiguous. The TCR was taken from a human donor with active or convalescent COVID-19. The donor label of this sample is uncertain. The CDR3: CASTVFYEQYF. CDR3 DNA sequence: TGTGCCAGCACGGTGTTCTACGAGCAGTACTTC. Supplemented by reference TRBV2 and TRBJ2-7, the full variable domain reads EPEVTQTPSHQVTQMGQEVILRCVPISNHLYFYWYRQILGQKVEFLVSFYNNEISEKSEIFDDQFSVERPDGSNFTLKIRSTKLEDSAMYFCASTVFYEQYFGPGTRLTVT.